Each of the 15 T cell receptor beta chains below was sequenced from the same sample in a study of blood T cell repertoires in COVID-19. Here immunoSEQ multiplex PCR was the method, and the copy in TCRdb shows in-frame clones only, minus some. The table records some 240,000 clones, about 87% of them present only once. Material for sequencing was PBMCs or T cells enriched from blood (not recorded which). These TCRs come from a woman in her 40s who had been exposed to COVID-19.

The CDR3 region is CASSRVGSGYTF. The CDR3 coding sequence is TGTGCCAGCAGCCGAGTCGGGTCCGGCTACACCTTC. This sequence joins TRBV11-2 and TRBJ1-2; D not resolved. From germline, CDR1 is SGHAT and CDR2 FQNNGV. This CDR3 contains 12 residues. Trimming cost V 5 bases and J 8 bases, with 12 bases left between them.

The chain carries TRBV24-1 and TRBJ2-1, with 11 bases aligning to TRBD2. Germline assignment: CDR1 KGHDR and CDR2 SFDVKD. J was trimmed by 1 base and V by 6 bases; bases with no gene match: 1. This CDR3 has 15 amino acids. The CDR3 sequence: CATSLAGGSYNEQFF. The CDR3 nucleotides read TGTGCCACCAGTTTAGCGGGAGGGTCCTACAATGAGCAGTTCTTC.

This rearrangement joins TRBV30 to TRBJ1-5, with D perhaps matching TRBD1 (5 bases). CDR1 GTSNPN and CDR2 SVGIG come from the germline V gene (reference sequence). Trimming shortened V by 5 bases and J by 1 base, and 15 bases separated the two germline ends. The CDR3 sequence is 15 residues long. The CDR3 spells CAWAPGPLSNQPQHF. The CDR3 DNA is TGTGCCTGGGCCCCAGGGCCCTTGAGCAATCAGCCCCAGCATTTT. The full variable domain, in which reference TRBV30 and TRBJ1-5 provide the parts outside the CDR3, is SQTIHQWPATLVQPVGSPLSLECTVEGTSNPNLYWYRQAAGRGLQLLFYSVGIGQISSEVPQNLSASRPQDRQFILSSKKLLLSDSGFYLCAWAPGPLSNQPQHFGDGTRLSIL.

This clone was found a few times. The chain joins TRBV2 to TRBJ1-6; 8 bases match TRBD1. The CDR3 runs 16 residues. J lost 7 bases, V lost 5 bases, and 10 bases had no gene match. Germline lookup yields CDR1 SNHLY and CDR2 FYNNEI. The CDR3 reads CASSFRARQGNSPLHF. CDR3 nucleotide sequence: TGTGCCAGCAGTTTTCGAGCGCGACAGGGGAATTCACCCCTCCACTTT.

The gene calls are TRBV4-2 and TRBJ1-5; D is unresolved. This CDR3 has 15 amino acids. Looked up from germline, CDR1 is LGHNA and CDR2 is YNFKEQ. Trimming left V 2 bases short and J 3 bases short, with 11 bases between. CDR3 coding DNA: TGTGCCAGCAGCCAAATCGGGTCCAACAATCAGCCCCAGCATTTT. Translation gives CASSQIGSNNQPQHF.

V usage is TRBV28 and J usage is TRBJ2-3, with 8 bases fitting TRBD2. This CDR3 has 16 residues. The V gene end was trimmed by 6 bases and the J gene end by 1 base; junction bases not matched to a gene: 9. Germline assignment: CDR1 MDHEN and CDR2 SYDVKM. The CDR3 DNA sequence: TGTGCCAGCAGCAGACCGAGCGGGGGAGGCACAGATACGCAGTATTTT. This sequence encodes CASSRPSGGGTDTQYF.

This rearrangement joins TRBV7-2 to TRBJ1-2; D unclear. CDR3 length: 14 amino acids. The germline V gene has CDR1 SGHTA and CDR2 FQGNSA. V lost 2 bases and J 5 bases, leaving 12 bases between the germline ends. DNA of the CDR3: TGTGCCAGCAGCTTATCACCAGTCGGGTATGGCTACACCTTC. Protein product: CASSLSPVGYGYTF.

The chain couples TRBV24-1 to TRBJ1-2, with D maybe TRBD1 (6 bases). Between the trimmed V and J ends, which lost 4 bases and 8 bases, there was a span of 22 bases. Germline values: CDR1 KGHDR, CDR2 SFDVKD. The CDR3 totals 16 residues. The CDR3 sequence: CATSDRRDTFLGGYTF. The CDR3 DNA is TGTGCCACCAGTGACCGAAGGGACACCTTCTTAGGGGGCTACACCTTC.

The rearrangement joins TRBV28 to TRBJ1-3; 7 bases match TRBD1. With V trimmed by 5 bases and J by 0 bases, 13 bases remained unmatched. Per germline, CDR1 MDHEN and CDR2 SYDVKM. The CDR3 loop spans 18 amino acids. The CDR3 spells CASSRLWTGGTSGNTIYF. In DNA form, the CDR3 reads TGTGCCAGCAGTCGACTTTGGACAGGCGGGACCTCTGGAAACACCATATATTTT.

The chain carries TRBV11-2 and TRBJ2-1; perhaps TRBD2 as D (5 bases). The CDR3 loop spans 14 amino acids. The germline V gene has CDR1 SGHAT and CDR2 FQNNGV. The V end lost 5 bases, the J end lost 8 bases, and 16 bases lay between the germline ends. For the CDR3, the DNA is TGTGCCAGCAGCAGCGATCGGGGATTGTATGAGCAGTTCTTC. Encoded protein: CASSSDRGLYEQFF.

This chain connects TRBV10-3 to TRBJ1-3, with 7 bases fitting TRBD1. The length of the CDR3 is 14 residues. CDR1 is ENHRY and CDR2 is SYGVKD in the germline V gene. Trimming at V came to 4 bases and at J to 5 bases, leaving 5 bases not matched to a gene. Here the CDR3 DNA reads TGTGCCATCAGTGTCCAACAGGGGAGAAACACCATATATTTT. As protein: CAISVQQGRNTIYF.

J is TRBJ2-2 and V is TRBV6-5; D perhaps matches TRBD1 (6 bases). The CDR3 has 14 residues. Germline CDR1 MNHEY, CDR2 SVGAGI. The germline V and J ends were trimmed by 5 bases and 1 base, with 8 bases remaining between them. The CDR3 reads CASSTDRNTGELFF. The CDR3 region has the DNA TGTGCCAGCAGTACGGACAGGAACACCGGGGAGCTGTTTTTT.

The chain employs TRBV28 and TRBJ1-2; D is uncertain. V gave up 6 bases and J gave up 7 bases, with 15 bases separating them. The CDR3 contains 13 residues. Per the germline V gene, CDR1 is MDHEN and CDR2 is SYDVKM. CDR3 sequence reads: CASSAGWEVGYTF. The DNA of the CDR3 is TGTGCCAGCAGCGCTGGGTGGGAGGTTGGCTACACCTTC.

This chain joins TRBV9 and TRBJ1-1, with 7 positions matching TRBD1. The CDR3 loop spans 14 amino acids. Germline CDR1 reads SGDLS; CDR2 reads YYNGEE. V lost 4 bases to trimming and J lost 12 bases; unmatched junction nucleotides: 15. The chain's CDR3 is CASSPRGGVFDTFF. The DNA for the CDR3 is TGTGCCAGCAGCCCCAGAGGGGGCGTCTTCGATACTTTCTTT.

J is TRBJ2-5 and V is TRBV7-8; TRBD2 matches 11 bases. The CDR3 loop spans 17 amino acids. Per germline, CDR1 SGHVS and CDR2 FQNEAQ. V shed 5 bases and J 5 bases; nucleotides not matched to a gene: 13. CDR3 in amino acids: CASSPEISGGAGETQYF. For the CDR3, the DNA is TGTGCCAGCAGCCCAGAGATTAGCGGGGGGGCCGGTGAGACCCAGTACTTC.